The clone carrying this T cell receptor beta chain was counted once. The data were obtained in a study of T cell responses to AZD1222 COVID-19 vaccine. Second-dose recipients at about 4 or about 12 weeks were treated as one pooled group. Generated by immunoSEQ multiplex PCR, the TCRdb table keeps only in-frame clones and is missing some. Found here are fewer than 120,000 clones, 94% of them singletons; the top ten hold 2.5% to 3%. CDR3 length: 13 residues. Germline CDR1 reads MNHEY; CDR2 reads SMNVEV (reference sequence). V gave up 7 bases and J gave up 4 bases; unmatched junction bases: 7. The receptor was isolated from an adult who received the AZD1222 COVID-19 vaccine. V and J are TRBV27 and TRBJ2-7, with 7 bases aligning to TRBD2. Sequences were derived from peripheral blood, sampled 28 days after the second AZD1222 dose. The CDR3: CASTQREGYEQYF. Here the CDR3 DNA reads TGTGCCAGCACCCAAAGGGAGGGTTACGAGCAGTACTTC.